The TCR beta chain under discussion was sequenced for a study of T cell responses to AZD1222 COVID-19 vaccine. Pooling of second doses given at about 4 or about 12 weeks was done. V gave up 0 bases and J gave up 4 bases, with 10 bases separating them. The CDR3 is 15 residues long. Germline V lookup: CDR1 MGHRA, CDR2 YSYEKL. The repertoire was sequenced with immunoSEQ multiplex PCR; TCRdb's copy has only in-frame clones and lacks some. The sample contains 150,000 or so clones, around 90% of which appear only once. Source: peripheral blood, taken 28 days after the second AZD1222 dose. The sequence was obtained from an adult who received the AZD1222 COVID-19 vaccine. The rearrangement uses TRBV4-1 and TRBJ2-1; tentatively, D is TRBD1 or TRBD2 (6 bases each). CDR3 nucleotides: TGCGCCAGCAGCCAAGATTCGGGGGCTTACAATGAGCAGTTCTTC. Its translation: CASSQDSGAYNEQFF.